The T cell receptor beta chain described here comes from a study of T cell changes during pregnancy in multiple sclerosis. Germline V lookup: CDR1 SGHAT, CDR2 FQDESV (reference sequence). Trimming cost V 5 bases and J 0 bases; bases outside gene matches: 7. This CDR3 is 18 amino acids long. Generated by immunoSEQ multiplex PCR, the TCRdb table keeps only in-frame clones and is missing some. The sample contains about 40,000 clones, 80% to 90% of which appear only once. The sample here was CD4+ T cells from peripheral blood mononuclear cells, taken in the first trimester of pregnancy. The receptor was isolated from a female donor with multiple sclerosis, enrolled in a pregnancy study. The V and J genes are TRBV11-1 and TRBJ2-6; the match to TRBD1 covers 10 bases. This CDR3 is CASSNRDRGNSGANVLTF. DNA for the CDR3: TGTGCCAGCAGCAACCGGGACAGGGGTAACTCTGGGGCCAACGTCCTGACTTTC.